The 7 T cell receptor beta chains presented below share a single source sample, sequenced in a study of cytomegalovirus exposure and HLA in healthy donors. The PCR contained 60 Vbeta and 13 Jbeta primers. Sequenced by immunoSEQ multiplex PCR; TCRdb stores in-frame clones only, minus some. Here the sample spans fewer than 150,000 clones, roughly 80% being singletons. The source material was PBMCs. The receptor source for this set is a man aged 35-49 years in good health and CMV-seropositive.

This clone has only a few counts. The chain uses TRBV29-1 and TRBJ1-1; 8 positions match TRBD1. V shed 4 bases and J 5 bases; nucleotides not matched to a gene: 3. CDR1 and CDR2 (germline): SQVTM, ANQGSEA. There are 12 residues in the CDR3. CDR3 sequence reads: CSVAGGETEAFF. CDR3 bases: TGCAGCGTTGCAGGGGGCGAGACTGAAGCTTTCTTT.

This rearrangement joins TRBV5-6 to TRBJ2-2, with D tentatively TRBD2 (6 bases). CDR3 size: 15 residues. CDR1 is SGHDT, CDR2 YYEEEE, per germline. V was trimmed by 4 bases and J by 5 bases, leaving 15 bases between them. The CDR3 is CASSLTGLVTGELFF. Written as DNA, the CDR3 is TGTGCCAGCAGCCTGACGGGACTCGTGACCGGGGAGCTGTTTTTT.

The rearrangement uses TRBV5-1 and TRBJ1-5; unclear D gene. The germline V gene encodes CDR1 SGHRS and CDR2 YFSETQ. V was clipped by 2 bases and J by 3 bases, with 9 bases between them. The CDR3 runs 14 residues. In DNA form, the CDR3 reads TGCGCCAGCAGCTTTGGAGGCCTCAATCAGCCCCAGCATTTT. Its translation is CASSFGGLNQPQHF. The full variable domain, rest sourced from reference TRBV5-1 and TRBJ1-5, is KAGVTQTPRYLIKTRGQQVTLSCSPISGHRSVSWYQQTPGQGLQFLFEYFSETQRNKGNFPGRFSGRQFSNSRSEMNVSTLELGDSALYLCASSFGGLNQPQHFGDGTRLSIL.

This chain joins TRBV11-2 and TRBJ1-2; TRBD1 matches 12 bases. CDR1 and CDR2 from the germline V gene are SGHAT and FQNNGV. This CDR3 contains 15 residues. Trimming took 6 bases from V and 4 from J; bases not matched to a gene: 6. The CDR3 DNA follows: TGTGCCAGCAGTTGGGGACAGGGGGCCGGCTATGGCTACACCTTC. It translates to CASSWGQGAGYGYTF.

In nucleotides, the CDR3 is TGTGCCAGCAGCTTAGGTCTCCAGGACAGAGGAAAGGGGACCCAGTACTTC. Encoded protein: CASSLGLQDRGKGTQYF. The chain has TRBV7-9 and TRBJ2-5; tentative D call: TRBD1 (6 bases). This CDR3 contains 17 residues. V dropped 1 base and J dropped 7 bases, with 22 bases sitting between them. CDR1 SEHNR and CDR2 FQNEAQ come from the germline V gene (reference sequence).

The chain is built from TRBV4-1 and TRBJ1-5, with D possibly matching TRBD1 (6 bases). There are 15 residues in the CDR3. The ends were cut back, 0 bases at V and 2 bases at J, with 8 bases in the middle. Germline CDR1 is MGHRA and CDR2 is YSYEKL. The CDR3 region has the DNA TGCGCCAGCAGCCAAGATCACAGGGGCAATCAGCCCCAGCATTTT. It is translated as CASSQDHRGNQPQHF.

This chain links TRBV4-1 with TRBJ1-5; 8 bases fit TRBD1. The ends lost 4 bases at V and 3 bases at J; junction bases unmatched: 5. Germline-derived CDR1 and CDR2 are MGHRA and YSYEKL. This CDR3 is 15 amino acids long. The CDR3 nucleotides read TGCGCCAGCAGCCTGAGGACAGGGATCAATCAGCCCCAGCATTTT. It translates to CASSLRTGINQPQHF.